These 27 T cell receptor beta chains came from one sample sequenced in a study of response to subunit inactivated influenza vaccine. TCRdb called the RT-PCR reads again in MiXCR, with one record for every CDR3 protein. The table lists more than 700,000 distinct CDR3 sequences, roughly 20% of them singletons. This sample comprised PBMCs from blood, obtained 5 days after vaccination. The receptor set was obtained from a man in his forties or fifties who received an inactivated influenza vaccine.

This clonotype showed up just a few times. The CDR3 DNA follows: TGTGCCAGCAGCTCGGGACGCCATCCCACCTACGAGCAGTACTTC. This translates into CASSSGRHPTYEQYF. The rearrangement joins TRBV6-2 or TRBV6-3 to TRBJ2-7; D may match TRBD1 or TRBD2 (5 bases each). Germline V gene sequence: CDR1 MNHEY, CDR2 SVGEGT. V dropped 6 bases and J dropped 2 bases, with 17 bases sitting between them. This CDR3 spans 15 amino acids.

V usage is TRBV29-1 and J usage is TRBJ1-2, with D possibly TRBD1 on 5 matching bases. The CDR3 spans 13 residues. V was pared by 2 bases and J by 8 bases, with 15 bases between. Germline CDR1 reads SQVTM; CDR2 reads ANQGSEA. The CDR3 sequence: CSVEWGLEVGYTF. The CDR3 bases are TGCAGCGTTGAATGGGGGTTGGAAGTCGGCTACACCTTC.

The gene calls are TRBV6-2 or TRBV6-3 and TRBJ2-2; D is ambiguous. The CDR3 is 13 amino acids. The ends were cut back, 8 bases at V and 7 bases at J, with 14 bases in the middle. Germline V gene data show CDR1 as MNHEY and CDR2 as SVGEGT. The CDR3 loop reads CASSKKGGGELFF. The CDR3, as DNA: TGTGCCAGCTCTAAGAAGGGTGGCGGGGAGCTGTTTTTT.

The chain combines TRBV28 with TRBJ2-5; 8 bases line up with TRBD2. Germline V gene data show CDR1 as MDHEN and CDR2 as SYDVKM. CDR3 length: 21 residues. Trimming cost V 3 bases and J 5 bases; bases outside gene matches: 26. The CDR3 spells CASSFGHWGFHKAGDTETQYF. CDR3 nucleotides: TGTGCCAGCAGTTTTGGGCACTGGGGGTTTCACAAAGCGGGAGATACGGAGACCCAGTACTTC.

In this sample, this clonotype turned up a few times. The chain carries TRBV6-2 or TRBV6-3 and TRBJ2-1; 13 bases fit TRBD2. V lost 9 bases, J lost 2 bases, and 4 bases stayed unmatched. Germline-derived CDR1 and CDR2 are MNHEY and SVGEGT. The CDR3 contains 15 residues. CDR3 loop: CASWTSGSTYNEQFF. The CDR3 region has the DNA TGTGCCAGTTGGACTAGCGGGAGTACCTACAATGAGCAGTTCTTC.

In this sample, this clonotype turned up a few times. The chain carries TRBV20-1 and TRBJ2-7, with TRBD2 matching 11 bases. CDR3 length equals 14 residues. Trimming cost V 5 bases and J 0 bases; bases outside gene matches: 3. The germline V gene encodes CDR1 DFQATT and CDR2 SNEGSKA (reference sequence). Written as DNA, the CDR3 is TGCAGTGCTCTTAGCGGGAGGGTCTCCTACGAGCAGTACTTC. Protein sequence: CSALSGRVSYEQYF.

The chain is built from TRBV7-9 and TRBJ2-7; no definite D call. The CDR3 covers 13 residues. Germline V lookup: CDR1 SEHNR, CDR2 FQNEAQ (reference sequence). Trimming shortened V by 5 bases and J by 2 bases, and 10 bases separated the two germline ends. The CDR3 loop reads CASSEKGPYEQYF. DNA for the CDR3: TGTGCCAGCAGCGAGAAAGGGCCCTACGAGCAGTACTTC.

The CDR3 DNA is TGTGCCAGCAGTTTTTCCGGGGCGGCCGGGGAGCTGTTTTTT. This gives the protein CASSFSGAAGELFF. This chain uses TRBV28 with TRBJ2-2, with D tentatively TRBD1 or TRBD2 (5 bases each). CDR1 is MDHEN and CDR2 is SYDVKM in the germline V gene. This CDR3 is 14 amino acids long. V gave up 3 bases and J gave up 6 bases, with 11 bases separating them. The full variable domain, with the rest looked up from reference TRBV28 and TRBJ2-2, is DVKVTQSSRYLVKRTGEKVFLECVQDMDHENMFWYRQDPGLGLRLIYFSYDVKMKEKGDIPEGYSVSREKKERFSLILESASTNQTSMYLCASSFSGAAGELFFGEGSRLTVL.

This clonotype was seen only a few times. This chain links TRBV6-5 with TRBJ2-7; D is unresolved. Germline CDR1 is MNHEY and CDR2 is SVGAGI. V shed 0 bases and J shed 2 bases, with 8 bases lying between them. The CDR3 length is 14 residues. CDR3 sequence: CASSYSARTYEQYF. The CDR3 region has the DNA TGTGCCAGCAGTTACTCAGCTAGAACCTACGAGCAGTACTTC.

The V gene is TRBV15, the J gene TRBJ1-5; tentatively, D is TRBD1 (5 bases). V lost 5 bases to trimming and J lost 4 bases, with 12 bases between them. The germline CDR1 and CDR2 sequences are LNHNV and YYDKDF (reference sequence). This CDR3 is 14 amino acids long. CDR3 residues: CATSYGTANQPQHF. CDR3 in DNA: TGTGCCACCAGCTACGGGACGGCTAATCAGCCCCAGCATTTT.

This clonotype was observed a few times. The chain recombines TRBV20-1 with TRBJ2-7, with D perhaps matching TRBD2 (5 bases). Germline CDR1 is DFQATT and CDR2 is SNEGSKA (reference sequence). V lost 4 bases, J lost 0 bases, and 13 bases lay in between. This CDR3 contains 14 residues. The CDR3, as DNA: TGCAGTGCTACCAGACGGGGTTACTCCTACGAGCAGTACTTC. Protein product: CSATRRGYSYEQYF.

V usage is TRBV12-3 or TRBV12-4 and J usage is TRBJ1-1; 11 positions match TRBD1. This CDR3 region has 15 residues. The J segment lost 5 bases and the V segment lost 6 bases, leaving 8 bases of the junction unmatched. CDR3 sequence reads: CASRSRGQGATEAFF. The CDR3 coding sequence is TGTGCCAGCAGATCCAGAGGACAGGGGGCGACTGAAGCTTTCTTT.

This chain uses TRBV7-2 with TRBJ1-2; D unclear. CDR1 SGHTA and CDR2 FQGNSA come from the germline V gene. The CDR3 extends over 15 amino acids. With 5 bases removed from V and 7 bases from J, the gap between germline ends came to 20 bases. The CDR3 DNA reads TGTGCCAGCAGCGATGCGGGAGGCATAGGGAGTGGCTACACCTTC. Its protein is CASSDAGGIGSGYTF.

V is TRBV12-3 or TRBV12-4 and J is TRBJ2-5; D perhaps matches TRBD2 (5 bases). V dropped 4 bases and J dropped 9 bases, with 24 bases sitting between them. This CDR3 comprises 16 residues. The CDR3 region is CASSSSFSGELKAQYF. CDR3 nucleotide sequence: TGTGCCAGCAGTTCCAGCTTCTCCGGGGAACTAAAGGCCCAGTACTTC.

The J gene is TRBJ1-1, the V gene TRBV6-5, with a tentative D call TRBD1 (5 bases). V gave up 6 bases and J gave up 4 bases, with 12 bases separating them. CDR3 size: 13 residues. The germline V gene has CDR1 MNHEY and CDR2 SVGAGI. CDR3 residues: CASRNSGATEAFF. CDR3 nucleotides: TGTGCCAGCAGAAACTCTGGGGCCACTGAAGCTTTCTTT.

This clonotype was found a few times. The chain joins TRBV28 to TRBJ2-5; 9 nucleotides align to TRBD1. The ends lost 1 base at V and 3 bases at J; junction bases unmatched: 9. The CDR3 sequence is 17 residues long. Germline CDR1 is MDHEN and CDR2 is SYDVKM. The CDR3 region has the DNA TGTGCCAGCAGTTTATTGGTCATGGGACAGGGAAAAGAGACCCAGTACTTC. Translating gives CASSLLVMGQGKETQYF.

The sample holds a few counts of this clonotype. CDR3 sequence reads: CASSPASGPQETQYF. The CDR3 DNA reads TGCGCCAGCAGCCCGGCTAGCGGCCCCCAAGAGACCCAGTACTTC. The chain joins TRBV5-1 to TRBJ2-5, with TRBD2 identical over 7 bases. The length of the CDR3 is 15 residues. Losses at the gene ends were 4 bases for V and 1 base for J; bases not matched to a gene: 7. The germline CDR1 and CDR2 sequences are SGHRS and YFSETQ.

The chain has TRBV4-3 and TRBJ2-3; 7 positions match TRBD2. The CDR3 runs 16 residues. Germline trimming cut 0 bases from V and 7 bases from J; bases unmatched to any gene: 10. Germline values: CDR1 LGHNA, CDR2 YSLEER. CDR3 nucleotides: TGCGCCAGCAGCCAAGAATGGGGGGGAATAGCAAATACGCAGTATTTT. It specifies CASSQEWGGIANTQYF.

This clonotype came up a few times. CDR3 sequence: CSASDGSSNYGYTF. For the CDR3, the DNA is TGCAGTGCTTCCGACGGATCCTCTAACTATGGCTACACCTTC. The gene calls are TRBV20-1 and TRBJ1-2; D not certain. Germline loops: CDR1 DFQATT, CDR2 SNEGSKA (reference sequence). The V end lost 5 bases, the J end lost 0 bases, and 13 bases lay between the germline ends. The CDR3 runs 14 residues.

The gene calls are TRBV7-9 and TRBJ1-3; possibly TRBD1 for D (5 bases). V was shortened by 5 bases and J by 4 bases, with 9 bases between the two germline ends. The CDR3 contains 13 residues. Looked up from germline, CDR1 is SEHNR and CDR2 is FQNEAQ (reference sequence). The CDR3: CASSEGSGNTIYF. The CDR3, as DNA: TGTGCCAGCAGCGAGGGGAGCGGAAACACCATATATTTT.

This clonotype has ten or more counts. This chain joins TRBV12-3 or TRBV12-4 and TRBJ1-1; no reliable D call. V was clipped by 3 bases and J by 7 bases, with 9 bases between them. CDR3 length: 12 residues. The CDR3 loop is CASSFDGREAFF. The CDR3 coding sequence is TGTGCCAGCAGTTTCGACGGGCGTGAAGCTTTCTTT.

The V call is TRBV3-1, the J call TRBJ2-3; no reliable D call. This CDR3 contains 12 residues. Trimming removed 5 bases at V and 5 bases at J, with 8 bases between. Looked up from germline, CDR1 is LGHDT and CDR2 is YNNKEL (reference sequence). The CDR3 loop is CASSNLLDTQYF. CDR3 nucleotide sequence: TGTGCCAGCAGCAACCTCCTAGATACGCAGTATTTT.

This clonotype was counted between two and nine times. V gene TRBV29-1 combines with J gene TRBJ1-2; maybe TRBD1 (5 bases). The CDR3 extends over 12 amino acids. The germline gives CDR1 SQVTM, CDR2 ANQGSEA. V gave up 6 bases and J gave up 8 bases, with 16 bases separating them. CDR3 DNA sequence: TGCAGCGTCGAGGGACTCTCTTGGGGCTACACCTTC. Translation: CSVEGLSWGYTF.

The rearrangement links TRBV9 to TRBJ2-7, with TRBD2 matching 7 bases. V lost 4 bases, J lost 0 bases, and 7 bases stayed unmatched. CDR1 and CDR2 (germline): SGDLS, YYNGEE. The CDR3 sequence is 15 residues long. Written as DNA, the CDR3 is TGTGCCAGCAGCTTGGGGGGGGGTTTCTCCTACGAGCAGTACTTC. It yields the protein CASSLGGGFSYEQYF. Full variable domain (rest looked up from reference TRBV9 and TRBJ2-7): DSGVTQTPKHLITATGQRVTLRCSPRSGDLSVYWYQQSLDQGLQFLIQYYNGEERAKGNILERFSAQQFPDLHSELNLSSLELGDSALYFCASSLGGGFSYEQYFGPGTRLTVT.

This clonotype has just a few counts. This chain connects TRBV7-3 to TRBJ2-1; D is perhaps TRBD1 (6 bases). Germline V gene data show CDR1 as SGHTA and CDR2 as FQGTGA. The CDR3 runs 18 residues. The V gene lost 6 bases and the J gene lost 5 bases, with 26 bases spanning the gap. The CDR3 region has the DNA TGTGCCAGCAGACAACCGGACAGTTCACCCCCACGGGACAATGAGCAGTTCTTC. Amino acid sequence: CASRQPDSSPPRDNEQFF.

There are a few counts of this clonotype. This chain links TRBV4-2 with TRBJ2-3; 7 bases align to TRBD1. J lost 6 bases, V lost 4 bases, and 10 bases had no gene match. Germline V gene sequence: CDR1 LGHNA, CDR2 YNFKEQ. CDR3 length: 15 residues. DNA of the CDR3: TGTGCCAGCAGCCGTTCCGGGACAGAGGTGGATACGCAGTATTTT. Translation: CASSRSGTEVDTQYF.

The CDR3 region is CASSYSGPFRNYNEQFF. The CDR3 nucleotides are TGTGCCAGCAGTTACTCAGGGCCCTTTCGGAACTACAATGAGCAGTTCTTC. This rearrangement joins TRBV6-5 to TRBJ2-1; D gene uncertain. Trimming left V 0 bases short and J 3 bases short, with 15 bases between. CDR1 and CDR2 from the germline V gene are MNHEY and SVGAGI. This CDR3 contains 17 residues.